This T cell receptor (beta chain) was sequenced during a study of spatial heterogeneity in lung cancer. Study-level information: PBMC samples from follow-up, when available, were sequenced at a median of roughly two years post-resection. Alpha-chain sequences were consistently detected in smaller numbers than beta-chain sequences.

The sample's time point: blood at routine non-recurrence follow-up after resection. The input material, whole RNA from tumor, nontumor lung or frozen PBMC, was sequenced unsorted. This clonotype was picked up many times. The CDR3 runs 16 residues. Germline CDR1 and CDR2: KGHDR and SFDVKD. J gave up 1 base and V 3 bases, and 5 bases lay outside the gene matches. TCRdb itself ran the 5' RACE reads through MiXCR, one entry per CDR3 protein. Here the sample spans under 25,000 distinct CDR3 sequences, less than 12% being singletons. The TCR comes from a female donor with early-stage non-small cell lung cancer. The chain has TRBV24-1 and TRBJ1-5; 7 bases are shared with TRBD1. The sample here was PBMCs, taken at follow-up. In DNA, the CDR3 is TGTGCCACCAGTGATCCACGACAGGGAAGCAATCAGCCCCAGCATTTT. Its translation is CATSDPRQGSNQPQHF.